A single sample is the source of the 16 T cell receptor beta chains below, sequenced in a study of blood T cell repertoires in COVID-19. Method: immunoSEQ multiplex PCR; TCRdb's copy keeps in-frame clones and lacks some. The sample has fewer than 150,000 clones; 70% to 90% are singletons. The material sequenced was peripheral blood. The origin of the receptors is a woman aged 45-65 years with active or convalescent COVID-19.

CDR3 bases: TGTGCCACCAGCAGAGATCTAGCGGGAGGGCCTTTGAATGAGCAGTTCTTC. Translation: CATSRDLAGGPLNEQFF. V usage is TRBV15 and J usage is TRBJ2-1; TRBD2 agrees at 12 bases. CDR3 length: 17 residues. With V trimmed by 0 bases and J by 7 bases, 7 bases remained unmatched. The V gene's germline CDR1 is LNHNV and CDR2 YYDKDF (reference sequence).

This clone came up once. V gene TRBV6-5 combines with J gene TRBJ1-5; TRBD1 aligns across 9 bases. This CDR3 is 15 amino acids long. Germline V gene sequence: CDR1 MNHEY, CDR2 SVGAGI. V shed 6 bases and J 2 bases; nucleotides not matched to a gene: 5. This chain's CDR3 is CASRRGQGGNQPQHF. CDR3 nucleotides: TGTGCCAGCAGGCGGGGACAGGGAGGCAATCAGCCCCAGCATTTT.

This clone was counted once. The rearrangement uses TRBV25-1 and TRBJ2-2; D remains ambiguous. Trimming took off 4 bases at V and 1 base at J, with 4 bases between the two ends. The CDR3 runs 13 residues. The V gene's germline CDR1 is MGHDK and CDR2 SYGVNS. CDR3 loop: CASSAGNTGELFF. CDR3 coding DNA: TGTGCCAGCAGTGCAGGGAACACCGGGGAGCTGTTTTTT.

V and J are TRBV9 and TRBJ1-2, with TRBD1 as a possible D gene (6 bases). The CDR3 runs 13 residues. V shed 4 bases and J shed 7 bases, with 14 bases lying between them. CDR1 SGDLS and CDR2 YYNGEE come from the germline V gene. In DNA, the CDR3 is TGTGCCAGCAGCCCCGCGGGGGGCGGTGGCTACACCTTC. This codes for CASSPAGGGGYTF.

The chain couples TRBV27 to TRBJ2-6, with TRBD1 matching 9 bases. This CDR3 region has 21 residues. Germline CDR1 MNHEY, CDR2 SMNVEV (reference sequence). The junction had 19 bases not matched to a gene; V was cut back by 7 bases and J by 0 bases. This chain's CDR3 is CASTVNSPKQGAISGANVLTF. The CDR3 DNA sequence: TGTGCCAGCACCGTTAACAGCCCCAAACAGGGGGCTATCTCTGGGGCCAACGTCCTGACTTTC.

This clone was counted between two and nine times. The rearrangement joins TRBV3-1 (or the pseudogene TRBV3-2) to TRBJ2-7, with D tentatively TRBD2 (5 bases). This CDR3 region has 18 residues. The V end was cut by 0 bases, the J end by 0 bases, with 18 bases between. Looked up from germline, CDR1 is LGHDT and CDR2 is YNNKEL (reference sequence). In DNA, the CDR3 is TGTGCCAGCAGCCAAGAGCGGGCGGTCAGGCGCATCTCCTACGAGCAGTACTTC. Translation gives CASSQERAVRRISYEQYF.

The gene calls are TRBV19 and TRBJ2-1; D gene uncertain. The CDR3 runs to 14 residues. Looked up from germline, CDR1 is LNHDA and CDR2 is SQIVND (reference sequence). The V gene lost 7 bases and the J gene lost 1 base, with 11 bases spanning the gap. CDR3 residues: CASIGSESYNEQFF. The CDR3 DNA reads TGTGCCAGTATTGGCAGCGAGTCCTACAATGAGCAGTTCTTC.

The rearrangement links TRBV24-1 to TRBJ1-4, with D possibly matching TRBD1 (5 bases). The CDR3 runs 15 residues. Germline CDR1 KGHDR, CDR2 SFDVKD. The ends were cut back, 8 bases at V and 7 bases at J, with 19 bases in the middle. CDR3 coding DNA: TGTGCCACCACTGGTGAGGAGGGGCAATTTGAAAAACTGTTTTTT. Its translation is CATTGEEGQFEKLFF.

This clone was detected a few times. V is TRBV30 and J is TRBJ2-3; 11 bases line up with TRBD2. CDR3 length: 14 amino acids. From germline, CDR1 is GTSNPN and CDR2 SVGIG (reference sequence). V trimming: 2 bases; J trimming: 5 bases; junction bases outside the gene matches: 3. The DNA of the CDR3 is TGTGCCTGGAGTATACTAGCGGGAGTAGATACGCAGTATTTT. Translation gives CAWSILAGVDTQYF.

V is TRBV2 and J is TRBJ2-7; D uncertain. Looked up from germline, CDR1 is SNHLY and CDR2 is FYNNEI. The V gene lost 8 bases and the J gene lost 1 base, with 9 bases spanning the gap. The CDR3 extends over 12 amino acids. The CDR3 DNA reads TGTGCCAGCGGGCAGGCATCCTACGAGCAGTACTTC. Its protein product is CASGQASYEQYF.

V and J are TRBV7-2 and TRBJ2-5; TRBD2 matches 7 bases. This CDR3 is built from 15 residues. J was trimmed by 5 bases and V by 2 bases; bases with no gene match: 8. Per germline, CDR1 SGHTA and CDR2 FQGNSA. As DNA, the CDR3 is TGTGCCAGCAGCTTATTTGGCGGGAGTGAGGAGACCCAGTACTTC. Encoded protein: CASSLFGGSEETQYF.

The J gene is TRBJ2-7, the V gene TRBV7-2; 10 nucleotides agree with TRBD1. The length of the CDR3 is 15 residues. V lost 4 bases and J lost 3; bases outside the gene matches: 6. Per germline, CDR1 SGHTA and CDR2 FQGNSA. The CDR3 DNA reads as TGTGCCAGCAGCTGGGGACAGGGGATAGACTACGAGCAGTACTTC. Translated: CASSWGQGIDYEQYF.

The chain employs TRBV29-1 and TRBJ2-3; 8 bases agree with TRBD2. J was trimmed by 1 base and V by 4 bases; bases with no gene match: 25. This CDR3 comprises 21 residues. CDR1 SQVTM and CDR2 ANQGSEA come from the germline V gene. This chain's CDR3 is CSVVGVTRLAGLPQRTDTQYF. The CDR3 region has the DNA TGCAGCGTTGTCGGGGTTACTCGTCTAGCGGGTCTACCCCAACGCACAGATACGCAGTATTTT.

This clone was seen only a few times. This chain links TRBV29-1 with TRBJ2-1; D may be TRBD2 (6 bases). The CDR3 consists of 12 residues. CDR1 is SQVTM, CDR2 ANQGSEA, per germline. Trimming removed 3 bases at V and 7 bases at J, with 10 bases between. The CDR3 region is CSVEEGRNEQFF. CDR3 nucleotides: TGCAGCGTTGAGGAGGGCAGGAATGAGCAGTTCTTC.

The rearrangement links TRBV28 to TRBJ1-5, with D tentatively TRBD1 (5 bases). This CDR3 has 16 residues. Germline V CDR1 and CDR2: MDHEN, SYDVKM. V lost 2 bases and J 4 bases, leaving 15 bases between the germline ends. Here the CDR3 DNA reads TGTGCCAGCAGTTTAGTTAAGGTGGGGGGGAATCAGCCCCAGCATTTT. Translating gives CASSLVKVGGNQPQHF.

The CDR3: CASTEGAGGLSSTDTQYF. The CDR3 nucleotides are TGTGCCAGCACCGAAGGGGCAGGGGGCTTGAGTAGCACAGATACGCAGTATTTT. The rearrangement joins TRBV2 to TRBJ2-3; 8 nucleotides match TRBD1. Trimming cost V 7 bases and J 0 bases; bases outside gene matches: 15. The CDR3 is made up of 18 amino acids. Germline loops: CDR1 SNHLY, CDR2 FYNNEI.